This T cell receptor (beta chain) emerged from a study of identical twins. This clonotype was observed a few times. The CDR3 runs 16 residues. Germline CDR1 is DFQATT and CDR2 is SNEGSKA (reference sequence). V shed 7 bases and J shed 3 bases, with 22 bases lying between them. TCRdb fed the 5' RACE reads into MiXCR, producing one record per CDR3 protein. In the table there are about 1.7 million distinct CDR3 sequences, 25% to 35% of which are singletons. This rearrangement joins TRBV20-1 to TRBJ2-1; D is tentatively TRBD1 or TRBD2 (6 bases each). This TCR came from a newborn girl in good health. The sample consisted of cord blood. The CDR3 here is CSGRLGGTHNYNEQFF. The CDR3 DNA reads TGCAGTGGTAGGCTGGGGGGCACTCACAACTACAATGAGCAGTTCTTC.